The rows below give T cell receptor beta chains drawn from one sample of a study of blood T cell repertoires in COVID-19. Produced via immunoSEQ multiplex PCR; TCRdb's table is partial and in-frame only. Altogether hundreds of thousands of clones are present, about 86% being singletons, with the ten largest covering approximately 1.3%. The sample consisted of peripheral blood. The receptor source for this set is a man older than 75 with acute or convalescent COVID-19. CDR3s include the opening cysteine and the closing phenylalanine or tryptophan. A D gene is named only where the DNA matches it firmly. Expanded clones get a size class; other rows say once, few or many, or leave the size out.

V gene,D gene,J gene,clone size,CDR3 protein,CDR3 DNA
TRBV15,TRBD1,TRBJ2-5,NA,CATSRGQGETQYF,TGTGCCACCAGCAGGGGACAGGGTGAGACCCAGTACTTC
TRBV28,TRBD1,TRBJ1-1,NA,CASSLWDRGKAFF,TGTGCCAGCAGTTTATGGGACAGGGGTAAAGCTTTCTTT
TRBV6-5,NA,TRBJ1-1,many,CASSIQYANTEAFF,TGTGCCAGCAGTATACAATATGCGAACACTGAAGCTTTCTTT
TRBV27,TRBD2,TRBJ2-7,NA,CATGGGGSYEQYF,TGTGCCACGGGGGGGGGAGGTAGCTACGAGCAGTACTTC
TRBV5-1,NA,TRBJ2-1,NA,CASSFRSSYNEQFF,TGCGCCAGCAGCTTCCGGAGCTCCTACAATGAGCAGTTCTTC
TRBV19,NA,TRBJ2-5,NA,CASSIGWGRGETQYF,TGTGCCAGTAGTATAGGGTGGGGTAGGGGAGAGACCCAGTACTTC
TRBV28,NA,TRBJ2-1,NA,CASTSSQGNEQFF,TGTGCCAGCACCTCTTCCCAGGGTAATGAGCAGTTCTTC
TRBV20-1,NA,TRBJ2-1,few,CSASQGKQFF,TGCAGTGCTAGCCAGGGTAAACAGTTCTTC
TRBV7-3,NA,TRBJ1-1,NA,CASSLNQATEAFF,TGTGCCAGCAGCTTAAATCAGGCCACTGAAGCTTTCTTT
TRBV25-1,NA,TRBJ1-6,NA,CASSEYTAGGSLHF,TGTGCCAGCAGTGAATATACGGCAGGCGGGTCCCTCCACTTT
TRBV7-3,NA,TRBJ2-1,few,CASSYGSRLQNEQFF,TGTGCCAGCAGCTATGGCTCGCGATTACAGAATGAGCAGTTCTTC
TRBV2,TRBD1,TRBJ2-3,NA,CASSAGTGGANTQYF,TGTGCCAGCAGCGCCGGGACAGGGGGCGCGAATACGCAGTATTTT
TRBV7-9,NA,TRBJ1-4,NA,CASTQREESEKLFF,TGTGCCAGCACCCAGCGGGAAGAGAGTGAAAAACTGTTTTTT
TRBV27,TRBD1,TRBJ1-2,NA,CASSLGAGGWYGYTF,TGTGCCAGCAGTTTAGGGGCAGGGGGCTGGTATGGCTACACCTTC
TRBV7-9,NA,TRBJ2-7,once,CASSGGIDEQYF,TGTGCCAGCAGCGGGGGGATCGACGAGCAGTACTTC
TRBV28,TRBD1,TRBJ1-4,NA,CAGRQTGGGEKLFF,TGTGCCGGCAGACAGACAGGGGGTGGCGAAAAACTGTTTTTT
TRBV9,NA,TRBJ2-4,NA,CASSPSSGTQKNIQYF,TGTGCCAGCAGCCCCTCAAGCGGGACACAAAAAAACATTCAGTACTTC
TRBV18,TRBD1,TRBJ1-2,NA,CASSRTGSEGYTF,TGTGCCAGCTCACGGACAGGGTCTGAGGGCTACACCTTC
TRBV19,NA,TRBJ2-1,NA,CASSIDQPSSYNEQFF,TGTGCCAGTAGTATAGATCAACCGAGCTCCTACAATGAGCAGTTCTTC
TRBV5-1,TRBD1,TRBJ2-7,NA,CASSSRQGSSYEQYF,TGCGCCAGCAGCTCCCGACAGGGGAGCTCCTACGAGCAGTACTTC
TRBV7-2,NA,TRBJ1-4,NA,CASSLVTGRDEKLFF,TGTGCCAGCAGCTTAGTAACAGGGAGGGATGAAAAACTGTTTTTT
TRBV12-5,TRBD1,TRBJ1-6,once,CASGQRWDREDYNSPLHF,TGTGCTAGTGGCCAGAGGTGGGACAGGGAGGACTATAATTCACCCCTCCACTTT
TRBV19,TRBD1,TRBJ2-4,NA,CASSQYRGLKNIQYF,TGTGCCAGTAGCCAATACAGGGGGCTCAAAAACATTCAGTACTTC
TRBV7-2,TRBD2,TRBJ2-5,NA,CASSLGTSGEVVVETQYF,TGTGCCAGCAGCTTAGGGACTAGCGGGGAGGTCGTTGTGGAGACCCAGTACTTC
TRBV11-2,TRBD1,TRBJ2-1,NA,CASSGTGLGNEQFF,TGTGCCAGCAGCGGGACAGGGTTAGGCAATGAGCAGTTCTTC
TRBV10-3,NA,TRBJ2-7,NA,CAISDQVYEQYF,TGTGCCATCAGTGACCAGGTCTACGAGCAGTACTTC
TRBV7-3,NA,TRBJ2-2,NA,CASSFVGGTGELFF,TGTGCCAGCAGCTTCGTCGGGGGCACCGGGGAGCTGTTTTTT
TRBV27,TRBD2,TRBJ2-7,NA,CASSKLAGVPYEQYF,TGTGCCAGCAGTAAGTTAGCGGGAGTGCCCTACGAGCAGTACTTC
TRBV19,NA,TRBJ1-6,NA,CASSIPGQDNSPLHF,TGTGCCAGTAGTATCCCGGGACAAGATAATTCACCCCTCCACTTT
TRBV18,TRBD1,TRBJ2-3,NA,CASSPYSTGVTDTQYF,TGTGCCAGCTCACCATATTCGACAGGGGTCACAGATACGCAGTATTTT
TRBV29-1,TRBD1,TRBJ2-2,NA,CSVATKFQGAEAGELFF,TGCAGCGTTGCTACTAAATTTCAGGGGGCCGAGGCCGGGGAGCTGTTTTTT
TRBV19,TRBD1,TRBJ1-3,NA,CASSIVLFRQGQVPGNTIYF,TGTGCCAGTAGTATAGTCCTCTTCCGACAGGGGCAGGTACCTGGAAACACCATATATTTT
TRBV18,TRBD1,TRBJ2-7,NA,CASSPTGQGAYEQYF,TGTGCCAGCTCACCAACGGGACAGGGGGCTTACGAGCAGTACTTC
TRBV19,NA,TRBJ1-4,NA,CASSHRDPNEKLFF,TGTGCCAGTAGTCACCGGGATCCTAATGAAAAACTGTTTTTT
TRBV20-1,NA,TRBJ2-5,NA,CSASNPGERRETQYF,TGCAGTGCTAGTAACCCAGGGGAGAGGAGAGAGACCCAGTACTTC
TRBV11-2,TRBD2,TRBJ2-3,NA,CASSLGTSGTGTDTQYF,TGTGCCAGCAGCTTAGGGACTAGCGGGACTGGCACAGATACGCAGTATTTT
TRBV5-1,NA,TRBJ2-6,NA,CASSLAQESSGANVLTF,TGCGCCAGCAGCTTGGCCCAGGAAAGCTCTGGGGCCAACGTCCTGACTTTC
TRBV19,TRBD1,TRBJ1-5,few,CASSPTGGAGQPQHF,TGTGCCAGTAGCCCTACAGGGGGCGCCGGTCAGCCCCAGCATTTT
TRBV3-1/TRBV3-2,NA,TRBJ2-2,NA,CASSQDPLTTGELFF,TGTGCCAGCAGCCAAGACCCACTTACCACCGGGGAGCTGTTTTTT
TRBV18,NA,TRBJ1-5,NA,CASSPENQPQHF,TGTGCCAGCTCACCAGAGAATCAGCCCCAGCATTTT
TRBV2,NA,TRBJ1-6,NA,CASRRDLNSPLHF,TGTGCCAGCAGGCGGGACTTAAATTCACCCCTCCACTTT
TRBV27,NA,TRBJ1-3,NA,CASSLYGSGNTIYF,TGTGCCAGCAGTTTATACGGCTCTGGAAACACCATATATTTT
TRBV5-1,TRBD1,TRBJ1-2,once,CASSSGTANYGYTF,TGCGCCAGCAGTTCCGGGACAGCTAACTATGGCTACACCTTC
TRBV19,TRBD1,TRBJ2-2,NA,CASQETGTGSGELFF,TGTGCCAGTCAAGAGACCGGGACAGGGTCCGGGGAGCTGTTTTTT
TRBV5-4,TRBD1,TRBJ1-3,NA,CASSLQGARNTIYF,TGTGCCAGCAGCTTACAGGGGGCGCGGAACACCATATATTTT
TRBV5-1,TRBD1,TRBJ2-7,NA,CASSLAQGASQEQYF,TGCGCCAGCAGCTTGGCCCAGGGGGCATCACAAGAGCAGTACTTC
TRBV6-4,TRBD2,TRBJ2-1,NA,CASSDLGGSYNEQFF,TGTGCCAGCAGTGACCTCGGGGGGTCCTACAATGAGCAGTTCTTC
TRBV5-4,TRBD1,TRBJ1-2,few,CASSIGQGAGGYTF,TGTGCCAGCAGCATTGGACAGGGGGCGGGTGGCTACACCTTC